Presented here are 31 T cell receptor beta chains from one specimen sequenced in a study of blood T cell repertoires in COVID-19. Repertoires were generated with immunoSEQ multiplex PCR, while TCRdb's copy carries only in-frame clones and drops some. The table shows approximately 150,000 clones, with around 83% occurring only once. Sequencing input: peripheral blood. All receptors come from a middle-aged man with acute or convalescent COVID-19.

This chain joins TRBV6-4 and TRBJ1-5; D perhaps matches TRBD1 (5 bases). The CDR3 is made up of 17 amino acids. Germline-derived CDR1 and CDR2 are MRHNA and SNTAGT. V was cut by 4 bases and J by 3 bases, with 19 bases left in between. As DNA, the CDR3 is TGTGCCAGCAGTGGCCCCACGCGGGGACCTACCAATCAGCCCCAGCATTTT. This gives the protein CASSGPTRGPTNQPQHF.

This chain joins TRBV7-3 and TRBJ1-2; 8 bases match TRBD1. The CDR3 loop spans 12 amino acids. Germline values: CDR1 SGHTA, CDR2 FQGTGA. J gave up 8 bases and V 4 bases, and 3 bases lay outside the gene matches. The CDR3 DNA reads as TGTGCCAGCAGCTCAGGGACAGGCGGCTACACCTTC. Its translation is CASSSGTGGYTF.

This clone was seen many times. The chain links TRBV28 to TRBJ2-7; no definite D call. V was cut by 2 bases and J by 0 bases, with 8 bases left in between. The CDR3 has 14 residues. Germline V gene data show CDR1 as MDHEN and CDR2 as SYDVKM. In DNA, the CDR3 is TGTGCCAGCAGTTTACAGAAAAGCTCCTACGAGCAGTACTTC. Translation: CASSLQKSSYEQYF.

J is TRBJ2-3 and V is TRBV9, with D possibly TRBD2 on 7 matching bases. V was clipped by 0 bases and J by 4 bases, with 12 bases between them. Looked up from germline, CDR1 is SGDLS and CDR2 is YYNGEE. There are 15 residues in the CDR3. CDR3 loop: CASSVEGGGADTQYF. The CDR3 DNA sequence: TGTGCCAGCAGCGTAGAAGGGGGGGGCGCAGATACGCAGTATTTT.

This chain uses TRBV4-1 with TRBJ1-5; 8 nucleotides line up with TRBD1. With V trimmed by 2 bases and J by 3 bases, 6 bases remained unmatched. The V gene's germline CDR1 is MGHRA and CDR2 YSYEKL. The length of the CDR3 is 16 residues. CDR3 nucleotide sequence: TGCGCCAGCAGCCAATCCCGGACAGGGATCAATCAGCCCCAGCATTTT. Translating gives CASSQSRTGINQPQHF.

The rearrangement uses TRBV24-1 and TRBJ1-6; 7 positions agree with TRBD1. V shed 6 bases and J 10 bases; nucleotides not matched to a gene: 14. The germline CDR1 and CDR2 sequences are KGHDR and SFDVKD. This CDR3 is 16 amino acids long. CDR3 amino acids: CATSPFGQDDKSPLHF. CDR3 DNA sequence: TGTGCCACCAGTCCATTCGGACAGGACGACAAATCACCCCTCCACTTT.

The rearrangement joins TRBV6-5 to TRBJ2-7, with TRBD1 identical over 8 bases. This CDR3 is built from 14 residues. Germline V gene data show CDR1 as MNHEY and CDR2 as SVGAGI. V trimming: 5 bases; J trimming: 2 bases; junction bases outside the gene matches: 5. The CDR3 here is CASSTNRGTYEQYF. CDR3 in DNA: TGTGCCAGCAGTACCAACAGGGGGACCTACGAGCAGTACTTC.

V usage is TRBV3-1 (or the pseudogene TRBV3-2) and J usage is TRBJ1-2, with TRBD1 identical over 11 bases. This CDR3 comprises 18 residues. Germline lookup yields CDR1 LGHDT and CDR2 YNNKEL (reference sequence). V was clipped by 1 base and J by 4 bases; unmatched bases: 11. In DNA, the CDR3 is TGTGCCAGCAGCCAAGGTATAGGACAGGGGGCTAGGTCCTATGGCTACACCTTC. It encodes CASSQGIGQGARSYGYTF.

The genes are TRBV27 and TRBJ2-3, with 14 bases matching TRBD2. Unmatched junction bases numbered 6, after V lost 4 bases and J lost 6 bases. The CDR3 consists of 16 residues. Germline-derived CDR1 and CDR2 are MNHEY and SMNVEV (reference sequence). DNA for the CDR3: TGTGCCAGCAGTTCCCTGACTAGCGGGGGGGCTGATACGCAGTATTTT. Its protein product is CASSSLTSGGADTQYF.

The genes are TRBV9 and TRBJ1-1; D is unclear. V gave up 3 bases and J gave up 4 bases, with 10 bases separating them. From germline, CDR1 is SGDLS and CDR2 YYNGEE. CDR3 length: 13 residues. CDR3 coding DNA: TGTGCCAGCAGCGGCTCAACGGGCACTGAAGCTTTCTTT. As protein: CASSGSTGTEAFF. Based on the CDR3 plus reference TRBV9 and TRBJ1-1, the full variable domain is DSGVTQTPKHLITATGQRVTLRCSPRSGDLSVYWYQQSLDQGLQFLIQYYNGEERAKGNILERFSAQQFPDLHSELNLSSLELGDSALYFCASSGSTGTEAFFGQGTRLTVV.

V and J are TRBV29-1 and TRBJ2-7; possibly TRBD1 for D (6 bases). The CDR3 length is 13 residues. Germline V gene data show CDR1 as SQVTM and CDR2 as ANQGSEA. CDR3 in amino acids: CSARQASSYEQYF. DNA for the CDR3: TGCAGTGCCAGACAGGCAAGCTCCTACGAGCAGTACTTC.

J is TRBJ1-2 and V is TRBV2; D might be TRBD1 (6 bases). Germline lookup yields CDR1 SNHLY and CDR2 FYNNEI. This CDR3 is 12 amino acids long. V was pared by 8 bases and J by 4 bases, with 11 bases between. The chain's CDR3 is CASLTGFYGYTF. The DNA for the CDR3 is TGTGCCAGCTTGACAGGTTTCTATGGCTACACCTTC.

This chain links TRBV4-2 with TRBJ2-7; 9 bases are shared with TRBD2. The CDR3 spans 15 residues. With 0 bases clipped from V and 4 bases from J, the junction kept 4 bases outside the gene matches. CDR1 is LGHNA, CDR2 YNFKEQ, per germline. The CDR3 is CASSQEGSGGYEQYF. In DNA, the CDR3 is TGTGCCAGCAGCCAAGAGGGTAGCGGGGGTTACGAGCAGTACTTC.

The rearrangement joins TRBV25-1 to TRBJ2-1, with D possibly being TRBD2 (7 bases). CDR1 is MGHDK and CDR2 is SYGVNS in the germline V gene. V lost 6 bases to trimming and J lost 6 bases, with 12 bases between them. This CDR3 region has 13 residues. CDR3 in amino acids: CASRAGALNEQFF. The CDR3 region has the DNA TGTGCCAGCAGGGCGGGGGCCCTCAATGAGCAGTTCTTC.

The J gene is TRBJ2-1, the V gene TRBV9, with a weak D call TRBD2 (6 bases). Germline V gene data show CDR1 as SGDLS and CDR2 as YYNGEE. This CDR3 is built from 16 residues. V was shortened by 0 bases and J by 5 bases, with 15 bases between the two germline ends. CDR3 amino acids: CASSVARRGLDNEQFF. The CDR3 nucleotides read TGTGCCAGCAGCGTAGCTAGGCGGGGCCTAGACAATGAGCAGTTCTTC. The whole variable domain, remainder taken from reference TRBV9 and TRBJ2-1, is DSGVTQTPKHLITATGQRVTLRCSPRSGDLSVYWYQQSLDQGLQFLIQYYNGEERAKGNILERFSAQQFPDLHSELNLSSLELGDSALYFCASSVARRGLDNEQFFGPGTRLTVL.

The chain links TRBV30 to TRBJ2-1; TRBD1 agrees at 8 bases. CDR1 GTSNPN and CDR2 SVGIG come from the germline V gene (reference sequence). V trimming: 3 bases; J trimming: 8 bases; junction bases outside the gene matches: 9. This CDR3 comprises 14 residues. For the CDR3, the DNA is TGTGCCTGGAGCCCTGGGACAGGCGGGGATGAGCAGTTCTTC. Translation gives CAWSPGTGGDEQFF.

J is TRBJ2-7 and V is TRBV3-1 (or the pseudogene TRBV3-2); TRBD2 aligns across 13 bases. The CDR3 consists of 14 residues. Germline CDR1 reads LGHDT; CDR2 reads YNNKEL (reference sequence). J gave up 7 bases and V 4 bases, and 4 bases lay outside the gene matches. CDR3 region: CASSRGLAGVEQYF. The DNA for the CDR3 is TGTGCCAGCAGCCGAGGACTAGCGGGGGTTGAGCAGTACTTC.

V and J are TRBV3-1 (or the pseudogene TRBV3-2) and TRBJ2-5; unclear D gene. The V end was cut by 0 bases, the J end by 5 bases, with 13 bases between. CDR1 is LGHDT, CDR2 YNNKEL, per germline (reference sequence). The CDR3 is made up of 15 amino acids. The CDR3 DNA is TGTGCCAGCAGCCAAGATCCCGTGAGTAAGGAGACCCAGTACTTC. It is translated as CASSQDPVSKETQYF.

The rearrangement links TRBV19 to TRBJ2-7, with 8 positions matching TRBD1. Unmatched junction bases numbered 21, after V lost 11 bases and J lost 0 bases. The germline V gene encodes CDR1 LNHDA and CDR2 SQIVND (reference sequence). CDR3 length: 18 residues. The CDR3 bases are TGTGCCCCCAACCCAACAGGGGGTTTATTGAGGAGCTCCTACGAGCAGTACTTC. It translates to CAPNPTGGLLRSSYEQYF.

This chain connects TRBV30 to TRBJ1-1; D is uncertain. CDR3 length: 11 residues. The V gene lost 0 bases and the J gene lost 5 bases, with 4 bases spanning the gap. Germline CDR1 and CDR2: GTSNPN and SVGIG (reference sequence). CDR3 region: CAWSVGTEAFF. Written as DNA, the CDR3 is TGTGCCTGGAGTGTCGGGACTGAAGCTTTCTTT. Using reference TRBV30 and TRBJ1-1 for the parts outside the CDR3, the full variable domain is SQTIHQWPATLVQPVGSPLSLECTVEGTSNPNLYWYRQAAGRGLQLLFYSVGIGQISSEVPQNLSASRPQDRQFILSSKKLLLSDSGFYLCAWSVGTEAFFGQGTRLTVV.

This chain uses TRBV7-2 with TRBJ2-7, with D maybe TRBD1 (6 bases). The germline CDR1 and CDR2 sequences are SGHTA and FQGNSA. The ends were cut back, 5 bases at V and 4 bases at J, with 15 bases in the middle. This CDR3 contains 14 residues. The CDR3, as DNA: TGTGCCAGCAGCGCGGGTCAGGGGCTATACGAGCAGTACTTC. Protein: CASSAGQGLYEQYF.

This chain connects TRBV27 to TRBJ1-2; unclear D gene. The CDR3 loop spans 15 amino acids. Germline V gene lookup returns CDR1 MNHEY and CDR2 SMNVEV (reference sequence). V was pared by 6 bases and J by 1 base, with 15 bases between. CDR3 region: CASRARVEFNYGYTF. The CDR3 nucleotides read TGTGCCAGCAGAGCCCGTGTTGAGTTTAACTATGGCTACACCTTC.

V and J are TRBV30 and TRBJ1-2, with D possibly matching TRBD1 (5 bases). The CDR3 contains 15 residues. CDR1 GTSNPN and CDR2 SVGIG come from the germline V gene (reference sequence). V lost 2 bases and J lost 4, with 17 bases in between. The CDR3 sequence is CAWSPFGAGFYGYTF. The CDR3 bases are TGTGCCTGGAGTCCCTTTGGGGCAGGGTTCTATGGCTACACCTTC.

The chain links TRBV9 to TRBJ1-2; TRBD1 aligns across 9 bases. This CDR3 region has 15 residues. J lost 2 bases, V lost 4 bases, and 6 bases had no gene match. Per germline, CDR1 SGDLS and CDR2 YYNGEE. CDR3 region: CASSPRGTGNYGYTF. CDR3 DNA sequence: TGTGCCAGCAGCCCGAGAGGGACAGGGAACTATGGCTACACCTTC.

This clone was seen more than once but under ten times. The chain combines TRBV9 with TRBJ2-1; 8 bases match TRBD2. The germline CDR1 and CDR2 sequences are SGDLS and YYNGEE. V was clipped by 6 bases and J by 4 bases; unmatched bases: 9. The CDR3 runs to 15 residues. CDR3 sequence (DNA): TGTGCCAGCACCCCGGGGGGGGGCGAATACAATGAGCAGTTCTTC. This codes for CASTPGGGEYNEQFF.

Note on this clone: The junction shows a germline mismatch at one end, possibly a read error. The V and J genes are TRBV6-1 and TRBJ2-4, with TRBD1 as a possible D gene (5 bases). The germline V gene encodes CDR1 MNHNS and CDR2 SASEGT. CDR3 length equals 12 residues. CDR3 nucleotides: TGTGCCAGCAGTGAAGGTTTGCCGTTAGGGGTATTC. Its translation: CASSEGLPLGVF.

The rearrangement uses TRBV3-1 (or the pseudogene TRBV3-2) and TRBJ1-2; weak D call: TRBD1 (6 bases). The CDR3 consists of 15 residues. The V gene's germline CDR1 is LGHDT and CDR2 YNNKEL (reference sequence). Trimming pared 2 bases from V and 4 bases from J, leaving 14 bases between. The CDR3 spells CASSQLGGHPYGYTF. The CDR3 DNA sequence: TGTGCCAGCAGCCAACTTGGGGGACACCCCTATGGCTACACCTTC.

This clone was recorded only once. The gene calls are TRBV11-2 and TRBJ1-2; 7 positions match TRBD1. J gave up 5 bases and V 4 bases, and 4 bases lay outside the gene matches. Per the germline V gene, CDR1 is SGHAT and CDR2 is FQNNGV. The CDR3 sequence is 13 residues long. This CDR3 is CASSSTGVYGYTF. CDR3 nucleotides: TGTGCCAGCAGCTCTACAGGGGTGTATGGCTACACCTTC.

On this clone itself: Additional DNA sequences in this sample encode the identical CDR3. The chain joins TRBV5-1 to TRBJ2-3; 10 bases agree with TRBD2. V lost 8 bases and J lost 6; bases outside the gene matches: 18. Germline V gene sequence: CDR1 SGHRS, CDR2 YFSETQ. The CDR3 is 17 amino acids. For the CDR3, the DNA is TGCGCCAGTAGCCGATCCTCAAGCGGGGGGGCCCTTGATACGCAGTATTTT. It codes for CASSRSSSGGALDTQYF.

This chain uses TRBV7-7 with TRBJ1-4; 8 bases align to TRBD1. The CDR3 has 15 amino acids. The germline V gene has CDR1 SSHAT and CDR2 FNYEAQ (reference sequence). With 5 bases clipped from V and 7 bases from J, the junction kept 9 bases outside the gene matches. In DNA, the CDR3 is TGTGCCAGCAGCCCCTCCCCAGGGGGCATTGAAAAACTGTTTTTT. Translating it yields CASSPSPGGIEKLFF. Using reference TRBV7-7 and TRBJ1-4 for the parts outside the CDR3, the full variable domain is GAGVSQSPRYKVTKRGQDVTLRCDPISSHATLYWYQQALGQGPEFLTYFNYEAQPDKSGLPSDRFSAERPEGSISTLTIQRTEQRDSAMYRCASSPSPGGIEKLFFGSGTQLSVL.

CDR3 DNA sequence: TGTGCCAGCAGAGGGGGGACTAGCGGATCTGATACGCAGTATTTT. Its translation is CASRGGTSGSDTQYF. V and J are TRBV6-5 and TRBJ2-3; 11 bases map to TRBD2. The germline V gene encodes CDR1 MNHEY and CDR2 SVGAGI. V shed 6 bases, J shed 6 bases, and the junction held 8 bases outside the gene matches. This CDR3 contains 15 residues.